The next 10 T cell receptor beta chains were all read from a single sample in a study of blood T cell repertoires in COVID-19. Generated by immunoSEQ multiplex PCR, the TCRdb table keeps only in-frame clones and is missing some. The sample holds some 130,000 clones; more than 90% are singletons and the top ten take approximately 3.5%. Specimen: peripheral blood. These receptors all come from a man aged 50 to 60 with active COVID-19.

The V gene is TRBV19, the J gene TRBJ2-1; 8 positions match TRBD2. With 2 bases clipped from V and 10 bases from J, the junction kept 10 bases outside the gene matches. The CDR3 has 15 amino acids. Germline V gives CDR1 LNHDA, CDR2 SQIVND (reference sequence). This chain's CDR3 is CASSINGGARKEQFF. The CDR3 DNA reads TGTGCCAGTAGTATAAACGGGGGGGCTAGAAAAGAGCAGTTCTTC.

The gene calls are TRBV5-6 and TRBJ1-5, with 7 bases fitting TRBD1. The CDR3 runs 15 residues. Germline loops: CDR1 SGHDT, CDR2 YYEEEE. The ends lost 0 bases at V and 6 bases at J; junction bases unmatched: 6. CDR3 nucleotide sequence: TGTGCCAGCAGCTTGGGGCAGGGGGGCAGTCAGCCCCAGCATTTT. It is translated as CASSLGQGGSQPQHF.

The rearrangement uses TRBV5-8 and TRBJ1-2; 9 bases map to TRBD1. V dropped 0 bases and J dropped 3; count of bases not matched to a gene: 9. This CDR3 contains 17 residues. Germline loops: CDR1 SGHTS, CDR2 YDEGEE. The CDR3 sequence: CASSLARTTGGHYGYTF. As DNA, the CDR3 is TGTGCCAGCAGCTTGGCCAGGACGACAGGGGGGCACTATGGCTACACCTTC.

This sequence joins TRBV7-8 and TRBJ1-5; D remains unclear. V lost 1 base, J lost 1 base, and 11 bases lay in between. The CDR3 loop spans 16 amino acids. Germline V lookup: CDR1 SGHVS, CDR2 FQNEAQ. CDR3 DNA sequence: TGTGCCAGCAGCTTAGTAATTCGGGAAAGCAATCAGCCCCAGCATTTT. It yields the protein CASSLVIRESNQPQHF.

The J gene is TRBJ2-7, the V gene TRBV7-2; 7 positions match TRBD2. CDR3 length: 13 residues. The germline gives CDR1 SGHTA, CDR2 FQGNSA. V was pared by 6 bases and J by 2 bases, with 4 bases of the junction left unmatched. CDR3 in amino acids: CASSRGLAYEQYF. CDR3 nucleotides: TGTGCCAGCAGTCGCGGACTAGCCTACGAGCAGTACTTC.

The chain couples TRBV6-6 to TRBJ2-3; 7 bases agree with TRBD2. V lost 5 bases to trimming and J lost 0 bases; unmatched junction nucleotides: 2. CDR1 MNHNY and CDR2 SVGAGI come from the germline V gene (reference sequence). The CDR3 loop spans 14 amino acids. DNA of the CDR3: TGTGCCAGCAGTCGGGGAGGGAGCACAGATACGCAGTATTTT. This translates into CASSRGGSTDTQYF.

This clone was seen more than once but under ten times. The rearrangement joins TRBV7-9 to TRBJ1-5; no reliable D call. CDR1 and CDR2 (germline): SEHNR, FQNEAQ (reference sequence). This CDR3 spans 14 amino acids. V lost 4 bases, J lost 3 bases, and 10 bases lay in between. The CDR3 reads CASSSNTPNQPQHF. For the CDR3, the DNA is TGTGCCAGCAGCTCAAACACACCCAATCAGCCCCAGCATTTT.

The chain is built from TRBV7-2 and TRBJ2-2; possible D gene TRBD2, 7 bases. Trimming shortened V by 4 bases and J by 5 bases, and 17 bases separated the two germline ends. The germline CDR1 and CDR2 sequences are SGHTA and FQGNSA. CDR3 length: 16 residues. The CDR3 nucleotides are TGTGCCAGCAGCTGGGGGGGGGCTCCCAGGACCGGGGAGCTGTTTTTT. It is translated as CASSWGGAPRTGELFF.

The rearrangement joins TRBV18 to TRBJ2-3, with D perhaps matching TRBD1 (6 bases). The V end lost 3 bases, the J end lost 2 bases, and 18 bases lay between the germline ends. The CDR3 loop spans 17 amino acids. Germline V gives CDR1 KGHSH, CDR2 LQKENI. CDR3 bases: TGTGCCAGCTCACCTCCCAACCGCGGACAGACCACAGATACGCAGTATTTT. Residues: CASSPPNRGQTTDTQYF. Supplemented by reference TRBV18 and TRBJ2-3, the full variable domain reads NAGVMQNPRHLVRRRGQEARLRCSPMKGHSHVYWYRQLPEEGLKFMVYLQKENIIDESGMPKERFSAEFPKEGPSILRIQQVVRGDSAAYFCASSPPNRGQTTDTQYFGPGTRLTVL.

The chain links TRBV30 to TRBJ1-1; D call uncertain. CDR1 is GTSNPN, CDR2 SVGIG, per germline (reference sequence). This CDR3 region has 15 residues. The V end was cut by 2 bases, the J end by 0 bases, with 13 bases between. The CDR3 DNA reads TGTGCCTGGAGTCCTACCGGAGCGCTGAACACTGAAGCTTTCTTT. Translating it yields CAWSPTGALNTEAFF.